These 7 T cell receptor beta chains were all obtained from the same sample, sequenced in a study of human T cells and chemical hapten exposure. Indicated time point: pre-sensitization, week 0. Treatment described: therapeutic diphenylcyclopropenone sensitization with weekly scalp DPC. MiXCR was run by TCRdb on the RACE reads, yielding one entry per CDR3 protein. The sample contains over 300,000 distinct CDR3 sequences, 4.5% to 5.5% of which appear only once. Here the sequenced sample was whole blood, taken in connection with sensitization to the hapten diphenylcyclopropenone (DPC). The origin of the receptors is a woman between 50 and 59 years old with alopecia areata. Some clones in this sample may be carry-over from other donors' samples.

This clonotype was detected ten times or more. The chain couples TRBV7-2 to TRBJ2-3; D is perhaps TRBD1 (6 bases). Trimming pared 5 bases from V and 0 bases from J, leaving 12 bases between. The CDR3 extends over 15 amino acids. Germline CDR1 reads SGHTA; CDR2 reads FQGNSA. The CDR3 is CASSLGQSSTDTQYF. The CDR3 bases are TGTGCCAGCAGCCTTGGACAGTCTAGCACAGATACGCAGTATTTT.

This clonotype was detected many times. The chain joins TRBV20-1 to TRBJ1-2, with D perhaps matching TRBD1 (6 bases). This CDR3 has 14 amino acids. CDR1 is DFQATT and CDR2 is SNEGSKA in the germline V gene (reference sequence). Trimming took off 3 bases at V and 8 bases at J, with 19 bases between the two ends. The CDR3 sequence is CSASKTGFGRGYTF. CDR3 DNA: TGCAGTGCTAGCAAAACAGGGTTTGGAAGGGGCTACACCTTC.

This clonotype was found many times. V gene TRBV10-3 combines with J gene TRBJ2-7; TRBD1 is a possible D gene (6 bases). CDR3 length: 14 residues. CDR1 is ENHRY, CDR2 SYGVKD, per germline. V was pared by 3 bases and J by 2 bases, with 11 bases between. CDR3 DNA: TGTGCCATCAGTGACGACACAGGGACCTACGAGCAGTACTTC. This encodes CAISDDTGTYEQYF.

This clonotype showed up just a few times. V is TRBV30 and J is TRBJ2-3; no reliable D call. Trimming shortened V by 2 bases and J by 3 bases, and 6 bases separated the two germline ends. Germline V gives CDR1 GTSNPN, CDR2 SVGIG (reference sequence). The CDR3 has 12 residues. CDR3 coding DNA: TGTGCCTGGAGTAAAGGGACAGATACGCAGTATTTT. It is translated as CAWSKGTDTQYF.

This clonotype was seen many times. V gene TRBV28 combines with J gene TRBJ2-7; perhaps TRBD2 as D (6 bases). V was clipped by 2 bases and J by 1 base, with 12 bases between them. Germline V gives CDR1 MDHEN, CDR2 SYDVKM. The CDR3 extends over 15 amino acids. The CDR3 sequence is CASSLGGDPSYEQYF. DNA of the CDR3: TGTGCCAGCAGTTTAGGAGGGGATCCTTCCTACGAGCAGTACTTC.

Many counts were recorded for this clonotype. The chain combines TRBV28 with TRBJ1-5; D is uncertain. The V end lost 6 bases, the J end lost 5 bases, and 11 bases lay between the germline ends. CDR1 and CDR2 (germline): MDHEN, SYDVKM. The CDR3 spans 13 residues. CDR3 amino acids: CASRIGLDQPQHF. Here the CDR3 DNA reads TGTGCCAGCAGAATCGGTTTGGATCAGCCCCAGCATTTT.

This chain links TRBV7-2 with TRBJ2-1; 11 nucleotides match TRBD2. Looked up from germline, CDR1 is SGHTA and CDR2 is FQGNSA. The V gene end was trimmed by 1 base and the J gene end by 5 bases; junction bases not matched to a gene: 1. CDR3 size: 15 residues. The chain's CDR3 is CASSLVAGGNNEQFF. The CDR3 nucleotides read TGTGCCAGCAGCTTAGTAGCGGGGGGGAACAATGAGCAGTTCTTC.